This T cell receptor beta chain appears in the sequencing data of a study of T cells after posttransplantation cyclophosphamide. General study points: Tissue-infiltrating T cells from skin or gut overlapped little with blood T cells. Recipient CMV seropositivity and CMV reactivation strongly tracked TRB clonality.

This clone was recorded only once. Its specificity is not known. Cyclophosphamide on days +3 and +4 followed busulfan-fludarabine conditioning and a marrow graft. The V gene end was trimmed by 4 bases and the J gene end by 7 bases; junction bases not matched to a gene: 3. The germline V gene encodes CDR1 SQVTM and CDR2 ANQGSEA. This CDR3 contains 12 residues. Only in-frame clones appear in the TCRdb table, and some are missing; sequencing was by immunoSEQ multiplex PCR. The top ten clones hold approximately 8.7% of a sample with 35,000 to 40,000 clones, roughly 78% of them seen once. This sequence was found in a female patient between 40 and 50 years old who received an allogeneic stem cell transplant from a related donor, was CMV-positive, and had no GVHD. Some T cells may trace back to the graft donor. Sequencing used CD4+ T cells sorted from blood, obtained approximately 2,000 days after a stem cell transplant with posttransplant cyclophosphamide. The rearrangement links TRBV29-1 to TRBJ2-2; 7 bases match TRBD1. The DNA for the CDR3 is TGCAGCGTTGGACAGGGCGGCGGGGAGCTGTTTTTT. This gives the protein CSVGQGGGELFF.